Listed here is a single T cell receptor (beta chain). This sample was included in a study of cytomegalovirus exposure and HLA in healthy donors. Germline V gene lookup returns CDR1 SGDLS and CDR2 YYNGEE. V was clipped by 0 bases and J by 4 bases, with 12 bases between them. This CDR3 comprises 15 residues. 13 Jbeta primers and 60 Vbeta primers were used for the PCR. TCRdb's table, derived via immunoSEQ multiplex PCR, lists solely in-frame clones and lacks some. The sample comprises about 140,000 clones, more than 75% of which are singletons, and about 15% rests with the top ten. This receptor was taken from a middle-aged woman in good health and CMV-seronegative. The chain is built from TRBV9 and TRBJ2-3, with D possibly being TRBD1 (6 bases). Sequenced: PBMCs. Here the CDR3 reads CASSVEGRGPDTQYF. For the CDR3, the DNA is TGTGCCAGCAGCGTAGAAGGCAGGGGCCCAGATACGCAGTATTTT. Variable domain in full (rest from reference TRBV9 and TRBJ2-3): DSGVTQTPKHLITATGQRVTLRCSPRSGDLSVYWYQQSLDQGLQFLIQYYNGEERAKGNILERFSAQQFPDLHSELNLSSLELGDSALYFCASSVEGRGPDTQYFGPGTRLTVL.